This entry features one T cell receptor (beta chain) sequence. Generated by immunoSEQ multiplex PCR, the TCRdb table keeps only in-frame clones and is missing some. The sample yields about 71,000 clones, 90% to 95% seen once. The source of the sample is a study of T cell changes during pregnancy in multiple sclerosis. Germline CDR1 reads SGHNT; CDR2 reads YYREEE (reference sequence). Trimming stripped 4 bases from V and 6 bases from J, with 16 bases between. The CDR3 spans 15 residues. This clonotype originated in a female donor with multiple sclerosis, enrolled in a pregnancy study. This chain links TRBV5-4 with TRBJ1-4; no clear D gene. The sample in question was peripheral blood, obtained in the third trimester of pregnancy. The DNA for the CDR3 is TGTGCCAGCAGCGCTGGACTTCAGACGGATGAAAAACTGTTTTTT. Protein product: CASSAGLQTDEKLFF.